The entry below gives a single T cell receptor beta chain sequence along with its context. This entry belongs to a study of cytomegalovirus exposure and HLA in healthy donors. The germline V gene encodes CDR1 SGHNT and CDR2 YYREEE (reference sequence). The ends lost 0 bases at V and 3 bases at J; junction bases unmatched: 4. The CDR3 contains 15 residues. With 60 Vbeta and 13 Jbeta primers, the PCR was carried out. Profiled with immunoSEQ multiplex PCR; TCRdb holds only in-frame clones, not every one. The table records 150,000 or so clones, more than 70% of them present only once. This clonotype originated in a man between 45 and 60 years old in good health and CMV-seronegative. The sample was PBMCs. This chain connects TRBV5-4 to TRBJ2-5; 8 nucleotides line up with TRBD1. CDR3 DNA sequence: TGTGCCAGCAGCTTGGTGGACAGGGTAAAAGAGACCCAGTACTTC. This codes for CASSLVDRVKETQYF.